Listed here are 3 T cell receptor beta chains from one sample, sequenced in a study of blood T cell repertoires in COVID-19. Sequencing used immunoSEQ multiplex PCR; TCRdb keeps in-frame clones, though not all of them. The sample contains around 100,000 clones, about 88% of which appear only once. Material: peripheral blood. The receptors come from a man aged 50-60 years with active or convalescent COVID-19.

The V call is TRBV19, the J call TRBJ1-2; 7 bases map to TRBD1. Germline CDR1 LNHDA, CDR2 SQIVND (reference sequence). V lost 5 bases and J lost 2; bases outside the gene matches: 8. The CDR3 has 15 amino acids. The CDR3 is CASSDGRTGNYGYTF. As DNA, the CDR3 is TGTGCCAGTAGTGATGGTCGGACAGGAAACTATGGCTACACCTTC.

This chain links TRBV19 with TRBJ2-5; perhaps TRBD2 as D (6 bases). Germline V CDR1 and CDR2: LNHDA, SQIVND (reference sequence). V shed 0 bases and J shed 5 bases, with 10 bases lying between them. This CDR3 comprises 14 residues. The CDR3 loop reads CASSIDPGRETQYF. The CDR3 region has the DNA TGTGCCAGTAGTATAGATCCAGGGAGGGAGACCCAGTACTTC.

CDR3 residues: CASSLRTGTGELFF. CDR3 bases: TGTGCCAGCAGTTTGAGGACAGGGACCGGGGAGCTGTTTTTT. The chain links TRBV27 to TRBJ2-2; 8 nucleotides agree with TRBD1. V was clipped by 3 bases and J by 5 bases; unmatched bases: 2. Germline-derived CDR1 and CDR2 are MNHEY and SMNVEV (reference sequence). The CDR3 is made up of 14 amino acids.